The entry below describes one T cell receptor (beta chain). What it binds is unknown. Time point here: newly diagnosed GD, antithyroid drugs for less than 3 months. Generation of the TCR library employed RNA extracted from PBMCs. This entry is derived from a study of regulatory T cells in long-lasting Graves disease. Study-wide context: Antithyroid drug intake by newly diagnosed Graves' patients had lasted under 3 months. General study findings and limits: TCR diversity was lower in persistent Graves' patients than in newly diagnosed ones.

iRepertoire HTBI primers and Arm-PCR of CDR3 regions built TCR beta libraries. MiXCR, run by TCRdb on the multiplex PCR reads, gives a single entry per CDR3 protein. The top ten clones hold about 9.1% of a sample with about 540,000 distinct CDR3 sequences, roughly 14% of them seen once. In addition, the sample was reused for a study of T cells in Graves' hyperthyroidism and ophthalmopathy. That source adds: HTBI primers were used for first-round RT-PCR of the TCR CDR3.

The sequenced sample was peripheral blood mononuclear cells (PBMCs), obtained at new diagnosis, from a patient treated with antithyroid drugs. This clonotype originated in a man under 40 with Graves disease.

The CDR3 DNA reads as TGCAGCGCCCCCTCGGGGCAGCATAACTATGGCTACACCTTC. Encoded protein: CSAPSGQHNYGYTF. This chain links TRBV29-1 with TRBJ1-2; tentatively, D is TRBD1 (5 bases). V was trimmed by 7 bases and J by 1 base, leaving 16 bases between them. CDR3 size: 14 residues. Germline V gene lookup returns CDR1 SQVTM and CDR2 ANQGSEA.